The 18 T cell receptor beta chains reported below all come from one sample, sequenced in a study of beta chain features in type 1 diabetes. Reverse transcription of all isolated RNA meant that expressed TCRB transcripts were sequenced. Data came from immunoSEQ multiplex PCR; TCRdb stores just in-frame clones and leaves some out. The sample yields about 240,000 clones, about 14% seen once. Findings of the study overall: Moderate but significant shortening of TCRB CDR3s was recorded in all four CD4+ subsets from Type 1 diabetes patients.

These receptors lack a known antigen. What was sequenced was naive CD4+ T cells from blood. These receptors all stem from a young man with type 1 diabetes.

This clone came up a few times. The rearrangement joins TRBV4-1 to TRBJ2-7, with TRBD2 matching over 11 bases. Looked up from germline, CDR1 is MGHRA and CDR2 is YSYEKL. The length of the CDR3 is 16 residues. J gave up 2 bases and V 4 bases, and 7 bases lay outside the gene matches. CDR3 sequence: CASSPSLAGVTYEQYF. In nucleotides, the CDR3 is TGCGCCAGCAGCCCATCACTAGCGGGAGTTACCTACGAGCAGTACTTC.

In its sample, this clone was seen a few times. This rearrangement joins TRBV2 to TRBJ1-2, with TRBD1 matching over 9 bases. From germline, CDR1 is SNHLY and CDR2 FYNNEI. Trimming cost V 6 bases and J 8 bases; bases outside gene matches: 4. There are 12 residues in the CDR3. CDR3 residues: CASRGDREGYTF. The CDR3 DNA reads as TGTGCCAGCAGAGGGGACAGGGAGGGCTACACCTTC.

The V call is TRBV18, the J call TRBJ2-5; D gene uncertain. There are 13 residues in the CDR3. Germline CDR1 and CDR2: KGHSH and LQKENI. The V end lost 6 bases, the J end lost 2 bases, and 10 bases lay between the germline ends. Here the CDR3 reads CASSPSSQETQYF. CDR3 sequence (DNA): TGTGCCAGCTCCCCTTCGTCTCAAGAGACCCAGTACTTC.

This clone has a handful of counts. The chain recombines TRBV9 with TRBJ2-6, with D perhaps TRBD1 (5 bases). The germline CDR1 and CDR2 sequences are SGDLS and YYNGEE. Trimming removed 3 bases from V and 0 bases from J, with 10 bases in between. The CDR3 contains 16 residues. In nucleotides, the CDR3 is TGTGCCAGCAGCGGTACAGGAACCTCTGGGGCCAACGTCCTGACTTTC. This translates into CASSGTGTSGANVLTF.

This clone has a handful of counts. The chain is built from TRBV7-9 and TRBJ2-7; 7 positions match TRBD1. The CDR3 is made up of 14 amino acids. After removal of 5 bases from V and 0 bases from J, the junction contained 4 bases not matched to a gene. Germline V gene lookup returns CDR1 SEHNR and CDR2 FQNEAQ (reference sequence). CDR3 nucleotide sequence: TGTGCCAGCAGCATACAGGGGTCCTCCTACGAGCAGTACTTC. It codes for CASSIQGSSYEQYF.

There are a few counts of this clone. This sequence joins TRBV5-4 and TRBJ1-2; D not certain. The V and J ends lost 0 bases and 6 bases respectively, with 12 bases between them. CDR3 length equals 14 residues. Germline V CDR1 and CDR2: SGHNT, YYREEE (reference sequence). DNA for the CDR3: TGTGCCAGCAGCTTGGATCAGGTTCTAAATGGCTACACCTTC. It is translated as CASSLDQVLNGYTF.

The chain uses TRBV9 and TRBJ2-5, with D perhaps matching TRBD1 (6 bases). From germline, CDR1 is SGDLS and CDR2 YYNGEE. This CDR3 spans 13 amino acids. V was clipped by 3 bases and J by 4 bases, with 10 bases between them. The CDR3 region is CASSEQGTETQYF. CDR3 sequence (DNA): TGTGCCAGCAGCGAACAGGGAACAGAGACCCAGTACTTC.

V and J are TRBV7-9 and TRBJ2-3; 7 nucleotides align to TRBD2. The ends lost 8 bases at V and 0 bases at J; junction bases unmatched: 8. Per the germline V gene, CDR1 is SEHNR and CDR2 is FQNEAQ (reference sequence). The CDR3 spans 15 residues. This chain's CDR3 is CASLNGRASTDTQYF. CDR3 sequence (DNA): TGTGCCAGCCTAAATGGGAGGGCGAGCACAGATACGCAGTATTTT.

This clone was picked up a small number of times. CDR3 sequence: CASRAQGTYEQYF. DNA for the CDR3: TGTGCCAGCAGAGCGCAGGGAACGTACGAGCAGTACTTC. This chain uses TRBV6-5 with TRBJ2-7; TRBD1 might be the D (5 bases). The V gene lost 6 bases and the J gene lost 4 bases, with 13 bases spanning the gap. The CDR3 contains 13 residues. The germline CDR1 and CDR2 sequences are MNHEY and SVGAGI.

This clone was seen only a few times. The rearrangement joins TRBV11-2 to TRBJ2-3, with TRBD2 matching 7 bases. The ends lost 1 base at V and 0 bases at J; junction bases unmatched: 4. CDR1 is SGHAT and CDR2 is FQNNGV in the germline V gene. This CDR3 is built from 16 residues. Here the CDR3 DNA reads TGTGCCAGCAGCTTAGTTGTGGGAGGGAGCACAGATACGCAGTATTTT. Translation gives CASSLVVGGSTDTQYF.

The chain recombines TRBV11-2 with TRBJ1-4, with D possibly matching TRBD1 (5 bases). V dropped 5 bases and J dropped 5 bases, with 9 bases sitting between them. Germline V gene lookup returns CDR1 SGHAT and CDR2 FQNNGV. CDR3 length: 13 residues. The DNA of the CDR3 is TGTGCCAGCAGCGGGGGGATCAATGAAAAACTGTTTTTT. Translating it yields CASSGGINEKLFF.

This clone showed up just a few times. The chain employs TRBV6-4 and TRBJ2-7; 9 bases are a match to TRBD1. CDR3 size: 13 residues. J lost 6 bases, V lost 6 bases, and 6 bases had no gene match. Germline lookup yields CDR1 MRHNA and CDR2 SNTAGT. CDR3 loop: CASSRDRASEQYF. In DNA form, the CDR3 reads TGTGCCAGCAGCCGGGACAGGGCCTCCGAGCAGTACTTC.

This chain's CDR3 is CASSQSPGAGANVLTF. The DNA of the CDR3 is TGTGCCAGCAGCCAATCACCAGGGGCTGGGGCCAACGTCCTGACTTTC. This chain joins TRBV4-2 and TRBJ2-6; D is possibly TRBD1 (6 bases). CDR3 length equals 16 residues. V lost 2 bases and J 2 bases, leaving 10 bases between the germline ends. Germline CDR1 and CDR2: LGHNA and YNFKEQ.

This clone has just a few counts. The gene calls are TRBV4-1 and TRBJ1-2, with a tentative D call TRBD1 (6 bases). Germline CDR1 reads MGHRA; CDR2 reads YSYEKL. V lost 1 base, J lost 4 bases, and 19 bases lay in between. The CDR3 runs 17 residues. Here the CDR3 reads CASSQGTALTVGYGYTF. CDR3 coding DNA: TGCGCCAGCAGCCAAGGGACAGCACTAACGGTGGGCTATGGCTACACCTTC.

A few counts support this clone. V usage is TRBV27 and J usage is TRBJ2-7; perhaps TRBD1 as D (5 bases). The germline CDR1 and CDR2 sequences are MNHEY and SMNVEV (reference sequence). Deletions cut 6 bases from V and 3 bases from J, with 21 bases between. This CDR3 comprises 16 residues. In DNA form, the CDR3 reads TGTGCCAGCAGGACAAGGGTCGGGCAGGGAAACTACGAGCAGTACTTC. This translates into CASRTRVGQGNYEQYF.

This chain uses TRBV5-4 with TRBJ1-2; D call uncertain. The CDR3 extends over 13 amino acids. Trimming took off 4 bases at V and 4 bases at J, with 11 bases between the two ends. Germline CDR1 SGHNT, CDR2 YYREEE (reference sequence). The CDR3 loop is CASSPAGGYGYTF. The DNA of the CDR3 is TGTGCCAGCAGCCCCGCCGGAGGCTATGGCTACACCTTC. The variable domain in full, with the rest retrieved from reference TRBV5-4 and TRBJ1-2, is ETGVTQSPTHLIKTRGQQVTLRCSSQSGHNTVSWYQQALGQGPQFIFQYYREEENGRGNFPPRFSGLQFPNYSSELNVNALELDDSALYLCASSPAGGYGYTFGSGTRLTVV.

This rearrangement joins TRBV7-9 to TRBJ1-1, with TRBD1 identical over 7 bases. This CDR3 has 14 amino acids. With V trimmed by 5 bases and J by 0 bases, 3 bases remained unmatched. Germline values: CDR1 SEHNR, CDR2 FQNEAQ (reference sequence). The CDR3 bases are TGTGCCAGCAGCATCAGGGGGATGAACACTGAAGCTTTCTTT. Residues: CASSIRGMNTEAFF.

CDR3 loop: CASTRQGGNQPQHF. CDR3 nucleotides: TGTGCCAGTACCAGACAGGGGGGGAATCAGCCCCAGCATTTT. The rearrangement joins TRBV19 to TRBJ1-5, with 9 bases that match TRBD1. The length of the CDR3 is 14 residues. V trimming: 7 bases; J trimming: 4 bases; junction bases outside the gene matches: 5. Germline V lookup: CDR1 LNHDA, CDR2 SQIVND (reference sequence). The full variable domain, with the rest looked up from reference TRBV19 and TRBJ1-5, is DGGITQSPKYLFRKEGQNVTLSCEQNLNHDAMYWYRQDPGQGLRLIYYSQIVNDFQKGDIAEGYSVSREKKESFPLTVTSAQKNPTAFYLCASTRQGGNQPQHFGDGTRLSIL.